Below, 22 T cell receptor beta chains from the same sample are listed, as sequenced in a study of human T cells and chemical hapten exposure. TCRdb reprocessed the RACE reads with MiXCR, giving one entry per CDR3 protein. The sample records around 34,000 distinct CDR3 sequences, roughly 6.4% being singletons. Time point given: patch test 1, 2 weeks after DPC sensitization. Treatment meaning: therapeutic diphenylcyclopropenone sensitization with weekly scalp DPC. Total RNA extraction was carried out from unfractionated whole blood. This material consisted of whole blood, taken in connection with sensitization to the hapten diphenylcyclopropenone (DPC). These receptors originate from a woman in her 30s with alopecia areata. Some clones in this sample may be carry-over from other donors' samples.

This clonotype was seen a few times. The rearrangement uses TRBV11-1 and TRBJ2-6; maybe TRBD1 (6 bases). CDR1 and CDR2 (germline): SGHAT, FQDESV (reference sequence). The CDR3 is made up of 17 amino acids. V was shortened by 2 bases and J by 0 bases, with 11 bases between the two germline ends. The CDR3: CASSLWWTVSGANVLTF. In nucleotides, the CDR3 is TGTGCCAGCAGCTTATGGTGGACAGTCTCTGGGGCCAACGTCCTGACTTTC.

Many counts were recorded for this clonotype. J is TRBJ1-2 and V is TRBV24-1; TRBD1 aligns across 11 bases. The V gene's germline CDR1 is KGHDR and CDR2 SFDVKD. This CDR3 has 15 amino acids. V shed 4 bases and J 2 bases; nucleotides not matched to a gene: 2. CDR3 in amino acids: CATSEGTGGNYGYTF. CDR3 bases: TGTGCCACCAGTGAGGGGACAGGGGGGAACTATGGCTACACCTTC.

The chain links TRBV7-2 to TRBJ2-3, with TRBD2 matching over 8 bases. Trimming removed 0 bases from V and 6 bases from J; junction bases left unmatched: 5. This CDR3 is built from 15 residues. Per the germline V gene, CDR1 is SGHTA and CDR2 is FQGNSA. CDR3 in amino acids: CASSLASGDWDTQYF. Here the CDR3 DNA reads TGTGCCAGCAGCTTAGCTAGCGGGGATTGGGATACGCAGTATTTT.

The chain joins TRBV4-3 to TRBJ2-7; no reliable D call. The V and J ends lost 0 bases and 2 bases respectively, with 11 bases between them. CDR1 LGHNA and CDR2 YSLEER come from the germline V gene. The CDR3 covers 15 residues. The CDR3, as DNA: TGCGCCAGCAGCCAAGACCGGGTAACCACCTACGAGCAGTACTTC. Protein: CASSQDRVTTYEQYF.

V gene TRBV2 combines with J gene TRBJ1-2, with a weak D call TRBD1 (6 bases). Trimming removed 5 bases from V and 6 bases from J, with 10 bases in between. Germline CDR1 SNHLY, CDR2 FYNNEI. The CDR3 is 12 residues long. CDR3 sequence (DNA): TGTGCCAGCAGTCGGGACATCCATGGCTACACCTTC. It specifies CASSRDIHGYTF.

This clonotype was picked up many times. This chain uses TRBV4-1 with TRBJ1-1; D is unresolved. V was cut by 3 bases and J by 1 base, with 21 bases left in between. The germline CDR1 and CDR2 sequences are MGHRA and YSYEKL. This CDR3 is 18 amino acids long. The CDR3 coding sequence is TGCGCCAGCAGCCAGAGCAGCCCTGGATTCCCACCGAACACTGAAGCTTTCTTT. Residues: CASSQSSPGFPPNTEAFF.

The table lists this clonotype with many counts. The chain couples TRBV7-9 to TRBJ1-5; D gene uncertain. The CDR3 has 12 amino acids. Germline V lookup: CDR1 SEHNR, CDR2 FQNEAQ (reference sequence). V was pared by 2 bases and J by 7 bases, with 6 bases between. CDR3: CASSLLLQPQHF. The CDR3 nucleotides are TGTGCCAGCAGCTTATTGTTGCAGCCCCAGCATTTT.

The DNA of the CDR3 is TGTGCCAGCAGTTTAGCGGACGGTAACTATGGCTACACCTTC. This codes for CASSLADGNYGYTF. The chain has TRBV28 and TRBJ1-2; no definite D call. Germline assignment: CDR1 MDHEN and CDR2 SYDVKM. This CDR3 is built from 14 residues. Trimming left V 2 bases short and J 1 base short, with 8 bases between.

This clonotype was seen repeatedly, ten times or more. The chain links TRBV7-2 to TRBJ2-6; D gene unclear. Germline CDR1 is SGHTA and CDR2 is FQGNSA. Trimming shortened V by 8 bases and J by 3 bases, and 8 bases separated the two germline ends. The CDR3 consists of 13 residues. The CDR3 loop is CASRSLGANVLTF. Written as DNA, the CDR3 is TGTGCCAGCCGGAGCCTTGGGGCCAACGTCCTGACTTTC.

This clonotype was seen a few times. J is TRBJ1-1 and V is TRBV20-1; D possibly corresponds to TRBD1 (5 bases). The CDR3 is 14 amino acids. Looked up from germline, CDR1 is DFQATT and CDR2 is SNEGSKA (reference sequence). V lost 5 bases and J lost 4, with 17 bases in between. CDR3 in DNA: TGCAGTGCTGACCCCGCAGGGAGGACCACTGAAGCTTTCTTT. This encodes CSADPAGRTTEAFF.

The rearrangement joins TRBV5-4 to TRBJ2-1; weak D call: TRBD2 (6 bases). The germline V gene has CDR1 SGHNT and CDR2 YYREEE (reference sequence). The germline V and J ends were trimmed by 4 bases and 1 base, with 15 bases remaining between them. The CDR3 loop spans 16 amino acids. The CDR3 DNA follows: TGTGCCAGCAGCGGACCGGGACTCCAATCCTACAATGAGCAGTTCTTC. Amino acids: CASSGPGLQSYNEQFF.

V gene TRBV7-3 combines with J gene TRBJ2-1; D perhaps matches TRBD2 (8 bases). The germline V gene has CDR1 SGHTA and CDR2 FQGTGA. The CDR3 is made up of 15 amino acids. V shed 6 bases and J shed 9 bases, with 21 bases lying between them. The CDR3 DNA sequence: TGTGCCAGCAGTCCCGGGACTAGTAGACAGGGTGAGCAGTTCTTC. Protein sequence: CASSPGTSRQGEQFF. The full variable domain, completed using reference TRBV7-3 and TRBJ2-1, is GAGVSQTPSNKVTEKGKYVELRCDPISGHTALYWYRQSLGQGPEFLIYFQGTGAADDSGLPNDRFFAVRPEGSVSTLKIQRTERGDSAVYLCASSPGTSRQGEQFFGPGTRLTVL.

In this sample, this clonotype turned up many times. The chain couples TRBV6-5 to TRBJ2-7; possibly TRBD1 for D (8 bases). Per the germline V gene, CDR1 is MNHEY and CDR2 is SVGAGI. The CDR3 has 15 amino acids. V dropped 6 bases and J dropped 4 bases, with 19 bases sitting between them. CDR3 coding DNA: TGTGCCAGCAGCCGCGACTACAGGGGGGGGTACGAGCAGTACTTC. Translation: CASSRDYRGGYEQYF.

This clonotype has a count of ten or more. CDR3 region: CSARDPGQFYEQYF. The CDR3 bases are TGCAGTGCTAGAGATCCAGGGCAGTTCTACGAGCAGTACTTC. The chain uses TRBV20-1 and TRBJ2-7; D may be TRBD1 (5 bases). This CDR3 region has 14 residues. Trimming removed 0 bases from V and 3 bases from J, with 12 bases in between. Germline V CDR1 and CDR2: DFQATT, SNEGSKA (reference sequence).

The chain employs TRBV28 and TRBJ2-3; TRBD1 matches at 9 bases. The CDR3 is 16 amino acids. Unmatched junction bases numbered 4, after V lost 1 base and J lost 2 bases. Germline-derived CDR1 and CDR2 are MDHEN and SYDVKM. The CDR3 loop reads CASSLLGQGLTDTQYF. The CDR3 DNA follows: TGTGCCAGCAGTTTATTGGGACAGGGCCTCACAGATACGCAGTATTTT. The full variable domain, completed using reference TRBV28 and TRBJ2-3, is DVKVTQSSRYLVKRTGEKVFLECVQDMDHENMFWYRQDPGLGLRLIYFSYDVKMKEKGDIPEGYSVSREKKERFSLILESASTNQTSMYLCASSLLGQGLTDTQYFGPGTRLTVL.

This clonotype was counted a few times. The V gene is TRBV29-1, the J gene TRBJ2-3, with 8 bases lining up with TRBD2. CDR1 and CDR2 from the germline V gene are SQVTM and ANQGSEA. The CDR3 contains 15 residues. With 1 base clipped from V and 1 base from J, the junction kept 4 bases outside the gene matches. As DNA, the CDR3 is TGCAGCGTTGAAGGTGTTAGCGGGGGCACAGATACGCAGTATTTT. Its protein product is CSVEGVSGGTDTQYF.

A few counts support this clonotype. Here the CDR3 DNA reads TGTGCCAGCAGTCCCCGGTTCGGTAAACCCCCGCCCCAGCATTTT. Its protein is CASSPRFGKPPPQHF. V and J are TRBV7-8 and TRBJ1-5, with no clear D. This CDR3 has 15 residues. Per the germline V gene, CDR1 is SGHVS and CDR2 is FQNEAQ. V was pared by 6 bases and J by 9 bases, with 21 bases between.

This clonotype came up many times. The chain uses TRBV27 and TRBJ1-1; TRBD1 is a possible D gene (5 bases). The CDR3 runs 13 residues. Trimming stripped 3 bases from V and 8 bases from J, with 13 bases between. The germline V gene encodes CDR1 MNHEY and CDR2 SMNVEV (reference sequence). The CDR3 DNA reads TGTGCCAGCAGTTTCGATAGTGACAGAGAAGCTTTCTTT. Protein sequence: CASSFDSDREAFF.

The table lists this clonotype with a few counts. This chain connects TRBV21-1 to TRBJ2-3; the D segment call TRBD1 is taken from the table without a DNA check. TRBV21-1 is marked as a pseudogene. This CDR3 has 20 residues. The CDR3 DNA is TGTGCCAGCAGCAAAGAGATCGGGGGACCGAGCTTTACTAGCACAGATACGCAGTATTTT. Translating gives CASSKEIGGPSFTSTDTQYF.

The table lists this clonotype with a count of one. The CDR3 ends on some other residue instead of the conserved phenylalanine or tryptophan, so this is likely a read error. The CDR3 DNA is TGTGCCAGCAGCTGGTCAGATACGCAGTATTCT. This encodes CASSWSDTQYS. The V and J genes are TRBV7-9 and TRBJ2-3; no reliable D call. This CDR3 spans 11 amino acids. V lost 4 bases to trimming and J lost 4 bases, with 3 bases between them. CDR1 and CDR2 from the germline V gene are SEHNR and FQNEAQ (reference sequence).

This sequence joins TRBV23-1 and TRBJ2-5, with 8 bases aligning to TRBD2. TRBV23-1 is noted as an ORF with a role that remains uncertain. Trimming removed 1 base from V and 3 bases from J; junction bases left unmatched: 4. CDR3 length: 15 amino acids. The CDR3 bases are TGCGCCAGCAGTCAATTTGGGACTAGAGAAGAGACCCAGTACTTC. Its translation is CASSQFGTREETQYF.

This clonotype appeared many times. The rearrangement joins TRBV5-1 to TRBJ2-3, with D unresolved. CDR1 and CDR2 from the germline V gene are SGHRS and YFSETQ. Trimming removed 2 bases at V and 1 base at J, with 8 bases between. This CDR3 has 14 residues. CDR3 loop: CASSLSAGTDTQYF. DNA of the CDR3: TGCGCCAGCAGCTTATCAGCCGGCACAGATACGCAGTATTTT. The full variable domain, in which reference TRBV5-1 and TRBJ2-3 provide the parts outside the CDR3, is KAGVTQTPRYLIKTRGQQVTLSCSPISGHRSVSWYQQTPGQGLQFLFEYFSETQRNKGNFPGRFSGRQFSNSRSEMNVSTLELGDSALYLCASSLSAGTDTQYFGPGTRLTVL.